This entry is about one T cell receptor (beta chain). Germline V gives CDR1 SGHTA, CDR2 FQGNSA. The CDR3 is made up of 16 amino acids. With 5 bases clipped from V and 2 bases from J, the junction kept 4 bases outside the gene matches. This entry belongs to a study of blood T cell repertoires in COVID-19. Study context: Both acute and convalescent COVID-19 samples were obtained from the United States, Italy and Spain. Nucleic acid was either cDNA or gDNA, and it came from T cells, B-cell-depleted T cells, or PBMCs.

As handled by the study authors: Estimation of nucleated cell counts relied on the amplification of reference gene primers. Only in-frame clones appear in the TCRdb table, and some are missing; sequencing was by immunoSEQ multiplex PCR. The V and J calls and clone size come from that table; D and trimming were worked out from the DNA. The sample yields approximately 100,000 clones, less than 90% seen once. Sequences were obtained from peripheral blood. The chain employs TRBV7-2 and TRBJ2-7, with 15 bases identical to TRBD2. This receptor was identified in a woman in her sixties or seventies with acute or convalescent COVID-19. The CDR3 DNA reads TGTGCCAGCAGCCCCTGGACTAGCGGGAGGGCCTACGAGCAGTACTTC. It is translated as CASSPWTSGRAYEQYF.